A single sample is the source of the 21 T cell receptor beta chains below, sequenced in a study of blood T cell repertoires in COVID-19. Sequenced by immunoSEQ multiplex PCR; TCRdb stores in-frame clones only, minus some. The sample shows 300,000 or so clones, around nine tenths of them seen only once. Sequencing input: PBMCs or T cells enriched from blood (not recorded which). The origin of the receptors is a man aged 55 to 70 who had recovered from COVID-19.

This clone was counted many times. CDR3 sequence reads: CASMAAGYEQYF. For the CDR3, the DNA is TGTGCCAGTATGGCGGCTGGGTACGAGCAGTACTTC. The V and J genes are TRBV19 and TRBJ2-7; D remains ambiguous. This CDR3 spans 12 amino acids. Germline CDR1 and CDR2: LNHDA and SQIVND (reference sequence). The V gene lost 7 bases and the J gene lost 4 bases, with 11 bases spanning the gap. Supplemented by reference TRBV19 and TRBJ2-7, the full variable domain reads DGGITQSPKYLFRKEGQNVTLSCEQNLNHDAMYWYRQDPGQGLRLIYYSQIVNDFQKGDIAEGYSVSREKKESFPLTVTSAQKNPTAFYLCASMAAGYEQYFGPGTRLTVT.

The rearrangement joins TRBV6-5 to TRBJ1-2; 8 bases are shared with TRBD1. This CDR3 has 13 residues. Per the germline V gene, CDR1 is MNHEY and CDR2 is SVGAGI. The V segment lost 0 bases and the J segment 7 bases; nucleotides outside the gene matches: 1. This CDR3 is CASSYSQGVGYTF. As DNA, the CDR3 is TGTGCCAGCAGTTACTCACAGGGGGTTGGCTACACCTTC.

The V call is TRBV30, the J call TRBJ1-6; D might be TRBD1 (6 bases). The CDR3 length is 13 residues. V was clipped by 4 bases and J by 7 bases, with 11 bases between them. The V gene's germline CDR1 is GTSNPN and CDR2 SVGIG (reference sequence). CDR3 region: CAWTPQGNSPLHF. CDR3 in DNA: TGTGCCTGGACCCCCCAGGGGAATTCACCCCTCCACTTT. The full variable domain, completed using reference TRBV30 and TRBJ1-6, is SQTIHQWPATLVQPVGSPLSLECTVEGTSNPNLYWYRQAAGRGLQLLFYSVGIGQISSEVPQNLSASRPQDRQFILSSKKLLLSDSGFYLCAWTPQGNSPLHFGNGTRLTVT.

The V call is TRBV13, the J call TRBJ1-2, with 10 bases matching TRBD1. The V gene end was trimmed by 7 bases and the J gene end by 7 bases; junction bases not matched to a gene: 9. The V gene's germline CDR1 is PRHDT and CDR2 FYEKMQ (reference sequence). The CDR3 covers 14 residues. The CDR3 DNA reads TGTGCCAGCACCGCGACAGGGGGCGCACCTGGCTACACCTTC. Protein product: CASTATGGAPGYTF.

This clone was seen only a few times. The CDR3 sequence is CASSYGSGNTIYF. Written as DNA, the CDR3 is TGCGCCAGCAGCTACGGCTCTGGAAACACCATATATTTT. This rearrangement joins TRBV5-1 to TRBJ1-3; D uncertain. CDR3 size: 13 residues. Germline values: CDR1 SGHRS, CDR2 YFSETQ. Trimming took off 3 bases at V and 0 bases at J, with 4 bases between the two ends. The full variable domain, with the rest looked up from reference TRBV5-1 and TRBJ1-3, is KAGVTQTPRYLIKTRGQQVTLSCSPISGHRSVSWYQQTPGQGLQFLFEYFSETQRNKGNFPGRFSGRQFSNSRSEMNVSTLELGDSALYLCASSYGSGNTIYFGEGSWLTVV.

The chain combines TRBV6-5 with TRBJ2-1; perhaps TRBD1 as D (5 bases). V gave up 2 bases and J gave up 0 bases, with 11 bases separating them. In germline, CDR1 is MNHEY, CDR2 SVGAGI. This CDR3 comprises 16 residues. The CDR3 coding sequence is TGTGCCAGCAGTTACCTGGACACCTTCTCCTACAATGAGCAGTTCTTC. Translation gives CASSYLDTFSYNEQFF.

The chain combines TRBV7-9 with TRBJ2-1; 11 bases match TRBD2. The V and J ends lost 4 bases and 7 bases, in that order; junction bases with no gene match: 9. Germline lookup yields CDR1 SEHNR and CDR2 FQNEAQ (reference sequence). This CDR3 has 16 residues. CDR3 DNA: TGTGCCAGCAGCTCGATACTAGCGGGAGTCGATAATGAGCAGTTCTTC. This gives the protein CASSSILAGVDNEQFF.

The chain couples TRBV5-5 to TRBJ2-5; 7 nucleotides line up with TRBD2. The V gene's germline CDR1 is SGHKS and CDR2 YYEKEE (reference sequence). V was clipped by 6 bases and J by 1 base; unmatched bases: 12. This CDR3 contains 16 residues. The CDR3 DNA reads as TGTGCCAGCACCCTCCTTGGGGGGGATAGCCAAGAGACCCAGTACTTC. This codes for CASTLLGGDSQETQYF.

This chain joins TRBV7-9 and TRBJ2-7; maybe TRBD1 (6 bases). This CDR3 contains 13 residues. V lost 1 base and J lost 6, with 10 bases in between. Germline values: CDR1 SEHNR, CDR2 FQNEAQ (reference sequence). CDR3 coding DNA: TGTGCCAGCAGCTTAGACAGGGTAGGCGAGCAGTACTTC. It specifies CASSLDRVGEQYF.

V and J are TRBV18 and TRBJ2-1; TRBD2 matches 13 bases. In germline, CDR1 is KGHSH, CDR2 LQKENI. The length of the CDR3 is 15 residues. The V and J ends lost 5 bases and 8 bases, in that order; junction bases with no gene match: 6. The CDR3 bases are TGTGCCAGCTCAGCCGGGACTAGCGGGATCGATGAGCAGTTCTTC. It codes for CASSAGTSGIDEQFF.

The rearrangement joins TRBV5-8 to TRBJ1-2; no definite D call. This CDR3 region has 15 residues. Trimming removed 4 bases at V and 0 bases at J, with 13 bases between. Germline V lookup: CDR1 SGHTS, CDR2 YDEGEE. The CDR3 DNA reads TGTGCCAGCAGCGCAGAATCCCGGGCTAACTATGGCTACACCTTC. It specifies CASSAESRANYGYTF.

This sequence joins TRBV9 and TRBJ2-1, with D maybe TRBD2 (5 bases). This CDR3 is built from 12 residues. V lost 1 base and J 8 bases, leaving 7 bases between the germline ends. Germline V gives CDR1 SGDLS, CDR2 YYNGEE. The CDR3 reads CASSVTRDEQFF. The CDR3 nucleotides are TGTGCCAGCAGCGTAACGAGGGATGAGCAGTTCTTC.

Regarding this clone: Within the sample, other DNA sequences also encode this same CDR3. The chain recombines TRBV3-1 (or the pseudogene TRBV3-2) with TRBJ1-2; maybe TRBD1 (5 bases). This CDR3 comprises 12 residues. V shed 1 base and J shed 7 bases, with 7 bases lying between them. The germline V gene encodes CDR1 LGHDT and CDR2 YNNKEL (reference sequence). The CDR3 spells CASSQAGGGYTF. The CDR3, as DNA: TGTGCCAGCAGCCAAGCCGGGGGTGGCTACACCTTC.

The chain links TRBV12-3 or TRBV12-4 to TRBJ1-1, with D tentatively TRBD1 (6 bases). The CDR3 runs 13 residues. Here the CDR3 DNA reads TGTGCGACCAACAGGGATGTGTTCTCTGAAGCTTTCTTT. Its protein product is CATNRDVFSEAFF.

The chain couples TRBV30 to TRBJ1-4; D call uncertain. The V and J ends lost 1 base and 2 bases respectively, with 17 bases between them. Germline CDR1 and CDR2: GTSNPN and SVGIG (reference sequence). The CDR3 spans 17 residues. The CDR3 loop reads CAWSASWVSGTNEKLFF. The CDR3, as DNA: TGTGCCTGGAGTGCTTCTTGGGTTTCGGGTACTAATGAAAAACTGTTTTTT.

The V call is TRBV7-6, the J call TRBJ1-1; 9 nucleotides agree with TRBD1. Trimming removed 1 base from V and 0 bases from J; junction bases left unmatched: 9. There are 18 residues in the CDR3. Germline V lookup: CDR1 SGHVS, CDR2 FNYEAQ. CDR3 bases: TGTGCCAGCAGCTTAGGGTCCGGGACAGGGATAATGAACACTGAAGCTTTCTTT. Encoded protein: CASSLGSGTGIMNTEAFF.

V gene TRBV4-1 combines with J gene TRBJ1-2, with D perhaps matching TRBD1 (6 bases). Germline V gene lookup returns CDR1 MGHRA and CDR2 YSYEKL. This CDR3 has 15 residues. The germline V and J ends were trimmed by 1 base and 4 bases, with 13 bases remaining between them. CDR3 amino acids: CASSQVPQGLYGYTF. CDR3 sequence (DNA): TGCGCCAGCAGCCAAGTTCCACAGGGTCTCTATGGCTACACCTTC.

The chain recombines TRBV7-8 with TRBJ1-2, with D uncertain. The CDR3 spans 15 residues. From germline, CDR1 is SGHVS and CDR2 FQNEAQ. Trimming removed 5 bases at V and 4 bases at J, with 17 bases between. The CDR3 is CASSERRRPGYGYTF. The CDR3 DNA reads as TGTGCCAGCAGCGAGCGAAGACGGCCGGGCTATGGCTACACCTTC.

This chain joins TRBV19 and TRBJ2-2; TRBD2 is a possible D gene (6 bases). The CDR3 spans 14 residues. Germline V gene data show CDR1 as LNHDA and CDR2 as SQIVND (reference sequence). The V gene lost 8 bases and the J gene lost 5 bases, with 15 bases spanning the gap. This chain's CDR3 is CASWSGSSTGELFF. The CDR3 DNA follows: TGTGCCAGTTGGTCCGGGAGTAGTACCGGGGAGCTGTTTTTT.

The sample holds one count of this clone. J is TRBJ2-7 and V is TRBV10-3; 9 bases line up with TRBD1. The CDR3 totals 14 residues. J was trimmed by 2 bases and V by 9 bases; bases with no gene match: 8. Germline lookup yields CDR1 ENHRY and CDR2 SYGVKD. CDR3 DNA: TGTGCCATTACCCCCGGACAGGGGACCTACGAGCAGTACTTC. Residues: CAITPGQGTYEQYF.

The J gene is TRBJ1-2, the V gene TRBV24-1, with 12 positions matching TRBD1. The ends lost 4 bases at V and 7 bases at J; junction bases unmatched: 6. This CDR3 has 15 residues. Germline CDR1 reads KGHDR; CDR2 reads SFDVKD. The DNA for the CDR3 is TGTGCCACCAGTGAGACCGGGACAGGGGGCACTGGCTACACCTTC. This gives the protein CATSETGTGGTGYTF.